The 22 T cell receptor beta chains below come from one sample, sequenced in a study of blood T cell repertoires in COVID-19. Here immunoSEQ multiplex PCR was the method, and the copy in TCRdb shows in-frame clones only, minus some. The sample has 250,000 or so clones, approximately 86% seen once. Sequencing was performed on peripheral blood. Receptor source: a young man with active or convalescent COVID-19.

This clone was counted once. This chain links TRBV3-1 (or the pseudogene TRBV3-2) with TRBJ1-5; D is unresolved. V gave up 1 base and J gave up 2 bases, with 15 bases separating them. The germline gives CDR1 LGHDT, CDR2 YNNKEL (reference sequence). The CDR3 has 17 residues. CDR3 DNA: TGTGCCAGCAGCCAAGGGGCAGGCCGACCAGGCAATCAGCCCCAGCATTTT. Its translation: CASSQGAGRPGNQPQHF.

J is TRBJ1-1 and V is TRBV19; D perhaps matches TRBD1 (5 bases). The V end was cut by 6 bases, the J end by 4 bases, with 21 bases between. The germline V gene encodes CDR1 LNHDA and CDR2 SQIVND (reference sequence). CDR3 length: 16 residues. The CDR3 DNA is TGTGCCAGTAGCCTTATGGCGGCAGGGTGGGTCACTGAAGCTTTCTTT. It specifies CASSLMAAGWVTEAFF.

The chain couples TRBV7-3 to TRBJ2-3; 7 bases map to TRBD2. Germline assignment: CDR1 SGHTA and CDR2 FQGTGA. J gave up 4 bases and V 2 bases, and 3 bases lay outside the gene matches. The CDR3 is 14 amino acids. CDR3: CASSLAGVADTQYF. For the CDR3, the DNA is TGTGCCAGCAGCTTAGCGGGGGTAGCAGATACGCAGTATTTT. The full variable domain, with the rest looked up from reference TRBV7-3 and TRBJ2-3, is GAGVSQTPSNKVTEKGKYVELRCDPISGHTALYWYRQSLGQGPEFLIYFQGTGAADDSGLPNDRFFAVRPEGSVSTLKIQRTERGDSAVYLCASSLAGVADTQYFGPGTRLTVL.

The V gene is TRBV7-6, the J gene TRBJ2-5; TRBD1 is a possible D gene (7 bases). The V end was cut by 5 bases, the J end by 4 bases, with 17 bases between. The germline V gene has CDR1 SGHVS and CDR2 FNYEAQ. CDR3 length equals 15 residues. This CDR3 reads CASSLEAGTVETQYF. In nucleotides, the CDR3 is TGTGCCAGCAGCCTAGAGGCGGGGACAGTAGAGACCCAGTACTTC.

The V call is TRBV2, the J call TRBJ2-5; the D gene is possibly TRBD2 (7 bases). V was cut by 4 bases and J by 7 bases, with 22 bases left in between. From germline, CDR1 is SNHLY and CDR2 FYNNEI. This CDR3 has 16 amino acids. The CDR3 nucleotides read TGTGCCAGCAGTGGCGTCGCATCGGGGGGCGATCCGACCCAGTACTTC. Translating gives CASSGVASGGDPTQYF.

The V gene is TRBV27, the J gene TRBJ2-7; tentative D call: TRBD2 (6 bases). This CDR3 has 17 residues. In germline, CDR1 is MNHEY, CDR2 SMNVEV (reference sequence). With 8 bases removed from V and 5 bases from J, the gap between germline ends came to 28 bases. The CDR3 region has the DNA TGTGCCAGCGGCTCGTCGTCGCGGGGCCTCCTGCGGGACGAGCAGTACTTC. Translated, it gives CASGSSSRGLLRDEQYF.

Here the CDR3 DNA reads TGTGCCAGCAGCTTGAATATGGGGCGGACTGAAGCTTTCTTT. Its translation: CASSLNMGRTEAFF. V gene TRBV13 combines with J gene TRBJ1-1; possibly TRBD1 for D (5 bases). The CDR3 contains 14 residues. Per the germline V gene, CDR1 is PRHDT and CDR2 is FYEKMQ (reference sequence). Trimming took 3 bases from V and 5 from J, leaving 13 bases between them.

This clone has more than one count but fewer than ten. The rearrangement joins TRBV7-9 to TRBJ2-3, with TRBD1 identical over 8 bases. Germline V gene data show CDR1 as SEHNR and CDR2 as FQNEAQ (reference sequence). After removal of 10 bases from V and 2 bases from J, the junction contained 11 bases not matched to a gene. This CDR3 region has 15 residues. CDR3 in DNA: TGTGCCACCACGTTCAGGGGACAGGCCACAGATACGCAGTATTTT. It translates to CATTFRGQATDTQYF.

The chain is built from TRBV30 and TRBJ2-2; TRBD2 matches 7 bases. Germline V gene data show CDR1 as GTSNPN and CDR2 as SVGIG (reference sequence). This CDR3 has 15 residues. The V gene end was trimmed by 7 bases and the J gene end by 6 bases; junction bases not matched to a gene: 14. CDR3 coding DNA: TGTGCCTCTATTGCGGGAGCACTCCTCGCCGGGGAGCTGTTTTTT. Translation: CASIAGALLAGELFF.

Comment on this clone: Other DNA sequences in the sample encode the same CDR3. This chain uses TRBV5-1 with TRBJ2-7; maybe TRBD2 (6 bases). Germline assignment: CDR1 SGHRS and CDR2 YFSETQ. V gave up 0 bases and J gave up 6 bases, with 10 bases separating them. CDR3 length equals 13 residues. Here the CDR3 reads CASSLGWRGEQYF. CDR3 DNA sequence: TGCGCCAGCAGCTTGGGCTGGAGGGGCGAGCAGTACTTC. The variable domain in full, with the rest retrieved from reference TRBV5-1 and TRBJ2-7, is KAGVTQTPRYLIKTRGQQVTLSCSPISGHRSVSWYQQTPGQGLQFLFEYFSETQRNKGNFPGRFSGRQFSNSRSEMNVSTLELGDSALYLCASSLGWRGEQYFGPGTRLTVT.

The J gene is TRBJ1-4, the V gene TRBV5-6; no clear D gene. CDR1 and CDR2 (germline): SGHDT, YYEEEE. CDR3 size: 16 residues. V gave up 2 bases and J gave up 4 bases, with 15 bases separating them. In DNA form, the CDR3 reads TGTGCCAGCAGCTTTCGTAGCCGATTGGGTAATGAAAAACTGTTTTTT. Its protein product is CASSFRSRLGNEKLFF.

This chain links TRBV7-7 with TRBJ2-6; 8 nucleotides agree with TRBD1. The CDR3 totals 18 residues. The germline CDR1 and CDR2 sequences are SSHAT and FNYEAQ (reference sequence). V lost 7 bases, J lost 0 bases, and 11 bases stayed unmatched. The CDR3 is CASTINDRGSSGANVLTF. CDR3 DNA sequence: TGTGCCAGCACCATAAACGACAGGGGATCCTCTGGGGCCAACGTCCTGACTTTC.

The chain is built from TRBV2 and TRBJ2-1; D unresolved. This CDR3 spans 12 amino acids. Germline V gene sequence: CDR1 SNHLY, CDR2 FYNNEI. V gave up 3 bases and J gave up 4 bases, with 4 bases separating them. The CDR3 DNA reads TGTGCCAGCAGTGACAGATACAATGAGCAGTTCTTC. Translating gives CASSDRYNEQFF.

The chain is built from TRBV6-6 and TRBJ2-7, with TRBD1 matching 12 bases. Germline V gene lookup returns CDR1 MNHNY and CDR2 SVGAGI (reference sequence). The CDR3 loop spans 15 amino acids. V was clipped by 8 bases and J by 6 bases; unmatched bases: 11. CDR3 nucleotide sequence: TGTGCCAGCGACGAATCTCGGGACAGGGGGCGCGAGCAGTACTTC. Its protein is CASDESRDRGREQYF.

The gene calls are TRBV10-3 and TRBJ2-1; TRBD1 matches at 8 bases. The ends lost 6 bases at V and 0 bases at J; junction bases unmatched: 4. The CDR3 is 15 residues long. Germline V gene lookup returns CDR1 ENHRY and CDR2 SYGVKD. The CDR3 region has the DNA TGTGCCATCAGGGGGGACAGGAGCTCCTACAATGAGCAGTTCTTC. As protein: CAIRGDRSSYNEQFF.

V is TRBV5-1 and J is TRBJ1-1; TRBD1 aligns across 8 bases. V lost 4 bases, J lost 1 base, and 6 bases stayed unmatched. This CDR3 spans 15 amino acids. Germline CDR1 and CDR2: SGHRS and YFSETQ. The CDR3 sequence is CASSVTGVRNTEAFF. In nucleotides, the CDR3 is TGCGCCAGCAGCGTGACAGGGGTACGGAACACTGAAGCTTTCTTT.

Only one count was recorded for this clone. The chain carries TRBV29-1 and TRBJ2-7; no firm D call. Germline V gene lookup returns CDR1 SQVTM and CDR2 ANQGSEA. This CDR3 is built from 12 residues. V dropped 4 bases and J dropped 4 bases, with 11 bases sitting between them. CDR3 loop: CSVGLWSYEQYF. CDR3 bases: TGCAGCGTTGGCCTATGGAGTTACGAGCAGTACTTC.

The chain couples TRBV3-1 (or the pseudogene TRBV3-2) to TRBJ2-2, with TRBD1 matching over 10 bases. J gave up 6 bases and V 7 bases, and 8 bases lay outside the gene matches. The CDR3 is 15 residues long. The germline V gene has CDR1 LGHDT and CDR2 YNNKEL (reference sequence). The CDR3 DNA sequence: TGTGCCAGCACCCACCGGGACAGGGGAGCCGGGGAGCTGTTTTTT. It codes for CASTHRDRGAGELFF.

This clone was seen only once. The J gene is TRBJ1-1, the V gene TRBV6-5; 7 positions agree with TRBD1. The CDR3 contains 12 residues. Germline-derived CDR1 and CDR2 are MNHEY and SVGAGI. Trimming cost V 2 bases and J 7 bases; bases outside gene matches: 1. CDR3: CASSYRDSEAFF. The CDR3 coding sequence is TGTGCCAGCAGTTACAGGGACAGTGAAGCTTTCTTT.

The genes are TRBV5-6 and TRBJ1-1, with TRBD1 as a possible D gene (5 bases). The V gene's germline CDR1 is SGHDT and CDR2 YYEEEE. V gave up 0 bases and J gave up 6 bases, with 15 bases separating them. The CDR3 runs to 15 residues. The CDR3 sequence is CASSLVGRLMAEAFF. The CDR3 bases are TGTGCCAGCAGCTTGGTGGGGCGGCTTATGGCTGAAGCTTTCTTT.

The V and J genes are TRBV15 and TRBJ1-6; the match to TRBD1 covers 7 bases. The germline V gene has CDR1 LNHNV and CDR2 YYDKDF (reference sequence). V lost 2 bases and J lost 3; bases outside the gene matches: 7. The length of the CDR3 is 17 residues. The CDR3 DNA sequence: TGTGCCACCAGCAGACAAAAGGGACAGAACTATAATTCACCCCTCCACTTT. It yields the protein CATSRQKGQNYNSPLHF.

This sequence joins TRBV4-2 and TRBJ2-1; a weak D match, TRBD2 (5 bases). With 0 bases removed from V and 1 base from J, the gap between germline ends came to 10 bases. There are 16 residues in the CDR3. Germline assignment: CDR1 LGHNA and CDR2 YNFKEQ. The CDR3 DNA sequence: TGTGCCAGCAGCCAAGATCGCCTAGCTTCCTACAATGAGCAGTTCTTC. Translation gives CASSQDRLASYNEQFF.